This T cell receptor beta chain comes out of a study of T-cell reconstitution after alpha-beta-depleted transplantation in children. This clonotype was counted many times. CDR3 length: 15 residues. The V end lost 3 bases, the J end lost 7 bases, and 19 bases lay between the germline ends. Unique molecular identifiers were incorporated into the prepared TCRbeta library. TCRdb reprocessed the PCR reads with MiXCR, giving one entry per CDR3 protein. The repertoire holds roughly 500,000 distinct CDR3 sequences, with 18% as singletons. V usage is TRBV12-3 or TRBV12-4 and J usage is TRBJ2-7, with a possible D match to TRBD2 (6 bases). The source is a human donor who donated a stem cell graft to a child with acute lymphoblastic leukemia. Sequences were derived from PBMCs from the stem cell graft donor, sampled from the stem cell graft. The CDR3 nucleotides read TGTGCCAGCAGTTTGCGGGGTCCCGGAGGGGATGAGCAGTACTTC. Its translation: CASSLRGPGGDEQYF.